The T cell receptor (beta chain) described here comes from a study of cytomegalovirus exposure and HLA in healthy donors. Turning to the study itself: HLA-typed donors were the source of about 85 million unique TCRs held in an early data release.

With 7 bases clipped from V and 2 bases from J, the junction kept 6 bases outside the gene matches. Germline V gene sequence: CDR1 MGHDK, CDR2 SYGVNS. The CDR3 has 14 residues. As to this clone: Its specificity is unknown.

Study outcomes and limitations: Being productive about 87% or about 30% of the time was typical of most TCR beta V segments in an earlier analysis. TCR beta chain V- and J-gene trimming was linked, in a later analysis, to a missense variant in DCLRE1C. Altogether, 150 to 200 TCR beta chains were recorded as cytomegalovirus-associated.

The PCR had 60 Vbeta and 13 Jbeta primers. The repertoire was sequenced with immunoSEQ multiplex PCR; TCRdb's copy has only in-frame clones and lacks some. The table lists some 120,000 clones, about 68% of them singletons. The material sequenced was PBMCs. The genes are TRBV25-1 and TRBJ2-5, with 8 bases that match TRBD1. This receptor was taken from a woman aged 40 to 50 in good health and CMV-seropositive. The CDR3 loop is CASTDRGPQETQYF. CDR3 DNA sequence: TGTGCCAGCACCGACAGGGGCCCGCAAGAGACCCAGTACTTC.